Shown below are 17 T cell receptor beta chains from a single sample sequenced in a study of blood T cell repertoires in COVID-19 (dated by TCRdb to 2020 to 2021). Receptors were amplified or captured by the immunoSEQ multiplex PCR assay. Here the immuneACCESS table is served through TCRdb, limited to in-frame sequences with V and J called. Missing clones are a known gap in these copies; in checked studies unresolved V genes cover under half, and the rest lacks a known reason. Counted in this sample were approximately 300,000 clones; approximately 86% of them appeared once. The ten largest clones add up to around 4.2% of the sample. The specimen was peripheral blood. The source is a woman in her 50s with active or convalescent COVID-19.

This chain joins TRBV6-5 and TRBJ1-4; weak D call: TRBD1 (6 bases). Germline V gives CDR1 MNHEY, CDR2 SVGAGI. Trimming pared 6 bases from V and 14 bases from J, leaving 13 bases between. The CDR3 runs 11 residues. The CDR3 nucleotides are TGTGCCAGCAGAGGGGGTGTAGGGCTGTTTTTT. Protein: CASRGGVGLFF.

This sequence joins TRBV3-1 (or the pseudogene TRBV3-2) and TRBJ1-1; maybe TRBD1 (6 bases). Germline V gives CDR1 LGHDT, CDR2 YNNKEL (reference sequence). The CDR3 contains 13 residues. The ends were cut back, 2 bases at V and 4 bases at J, with 8 bases in the middle. The CDR3 nucleotides read TGTGCCAGCAGCCAACAGGGGAGCACTGAAGCTTTCTTT. Residues: CASSQQGSTEAFF.

V is TRBV7-9 and J is TRBJ1-6, with D possibly being TRBD1 (6 bases). This CDR3 has 15 residues. V lost 5 bases, J lost 7 bases, and 15 bases lay in between. Germline V lookup: CDR1 SEHNR, CDR2 FQNEAQ (reference sequence). This CDR3 is CASSGRTAVNSPLHF. For the CDR3, the DNA is TGTGCCAGCAGCGGAAGGACAGCCGTAAATTCACCCCTCCACTTT.

This chain joins TRBV2 and TRBJ2-1; D perhaps matches TRBD1 (6 bases). V was clipped by 6 bases and J by 0 bases, with 15 bases between them. From germline, CDR1 is SNHLY and CDR2 FYNNEI. This CDR3 contains 16 residues. This CDR3 reads CASRMKGDTSYNEQFF. The DNA for the CDR3 is TGTGCCAGCAGAATGAAGGGGGACACCTCCTACAATGAGCAGTTCTTC. Full variable domain (remainder filled in from reference TRBV2 and TRBJ2-1): EPEVTQTPSHQVTQMGQEVILRCVPISNHLYFYWYRQILGQKVEFLVSFYNNEISEKSEIFDDQFSVERPDGSNFTLKIRSTKLEDSAMYFCASRMKGDTSYNEQFFGPGTRLTVL.

In its sample, this clone was seen once. The chain joins TRBV27 to TRBJ2-3; 13 nucleotides line up with TRBD2. The CDR3 covers 16 residues. The germline gives CDR1 MNHEY, CDR2 SMNVEV (reference sequence). V gave up 3 bases and J gave up 5 bases; unmatched junction bases: 5. Here the CDR3 reads CASSFFGLAGEDTQYF. The CDR3 DNA reads as TGTGCCAGCAGTTTCTTCGGACTAGCGGGAGAAGATACGCAGTATTTT.

The chain couples TRBV30 to TRBJ1-5, with 9 bases lining up with TRBD1. J gave up 8 bases and V 4 bases, and 18 bases lay outside the gene matches. Germline V CDR1 and CDR2: GTSNPN, SVGIG (reference sequence). The CDR3 extends over 17 amino acids. The CDR3 is CAWTPGRNRGHVEPQHF. The CDR3 DNA follows: TGTGCCTGGACGCCTGGGAGGAACAGGGGGCATGTGGAGCCCCAGCATTTT.

The rearrangement uses TRBV3-1 (or the pseudogene TRBV3-2) and TRBJ1-2; D unclear. CDR1 and CDR2 (germline): LGHDT, YNNKEL (reference sequence). The CDR3 is made up of 16 amino acids. V lost 0 bases, J lost 4 bases, and 15 bases lay in between. For the CDR3, the DNA is TGTGCCAGCAGCCAAGATACCCCCAGCAGCGTCTATGGCTACACCTTC. Translating gives CASSQDTPSSVYGYTF.

The chain couples TRBV5-6 to TRBJ1-1, with D unclear. The V gene lost 1 base and the J gene lost 1 base, with 11 bases spanning the gap. The CDR3 has 15 amino acids. Looked up from germline, CDR1 is SGHDT and CDR2 is YYEEEE. DNA for the CDR3: TGTGCCAGCAGCTTGTCCCACAGTCCGAACACTGAAGCTTTCTTT. Amino acid sequence: CASSLSHSPNTEAFF.

This clone was counted once. The chain combines TRBV7-9 with TRBJ1-1; D not certain. The V and J ends lost 5 bases and 8 bases respectively, with 9 bases between them. The germline gives CDR1 SEHNR, CDR2 FQNEAQ (reference sequence). The CDR3 is 11 residues long. CDR3 protein: CASSVTEEAFF. The CDR3 bases are TGTGCCAGCAGCGTTACAGAAGAAGCTTTCTTT.

The table lists this clone with a count of one. The rearrangement uses TRBV7-9 and TRBJ2-1, with 13 bases lining up with TRBD2. The V gene end was trimmed by 5 bases and the J gene end by 7 bases; junction bases not matched to a gene: 8. Germline V gene lookup returns CDR1 SEHNR and CDR2 FQNEAQ (reference sequence). The CDR3 runs to 16 residues. In DNA, the CDR3 is TGTGCCAGCAGCACTAGGACTAGCGGGAGTCCAAATGAGCAGTTCTTC. It encodes CASSTRTSGSPNEQFF.

This clone was observed a few times. The chain combines TRBV5-1 with TRBJ2-2; D is possibly TRBD1 (6 bases). The CDR3 is 16 residues long. V lost 0 bases, J lost 4 bases, and 13 bases lay in between. Germline values: CDR1 SGHRS, CDR2 YFSETQ. The CDR3 coding sequence is TGCGCCAGCAGCTTGGAACGACAGGAGACCACCGGGGAGCTGTTTTTT. It yields the protein CASSLERQETTGELFF.

The chain links TRBV5-1 to TRBJ1-2, with 11 nucleotides matching TRBD1. CDR1 and CDR2 (germline): SGHRS, YFSETQ. The V and J ends lost 3 bases and 4 bases, in that order; junction bases with no gene match: 2. CDR3 length equals 14 residues. CDR3 DNA sequence: TGCGCCAGCAGCTCGGACAGGGGGCCCTATGGCTACACCTTC. Encoded protein: CASSSDRGPYGYTF. Looking up the rest from reference TRBV5-1 and TRBJ1-2 gives the full variable domain: KAGVTQTPRYLIKTRGQQVTLSCSPISGHRSVSWYQQTPGQGLQFLFEYFSETQRNKGNFPGRFSGRQFSNSRSEMNVSTLELGDSALYLCASSSDRGPYGYTFGSGTRLTVV.

This clone was observed at least ten times. The V and J genes are TRBV7-8 and TRBJ2-1; 7 bases are shared with TRBD1. This CDR3 is built from 16 residues. Germline loops: CDR1 SGHVS, CDR2 FQNEAQ. Germline trimming cut 4 bases from V and 0 bases from J; bases unmatched to any gene: 6. DNA of the CDR3: TGTGCCAGCAGCTCCAGGGGGAGCTTCTCCTACAATGAGCAGTTCTTC. This codes for CASSSRGSFSYNEQFF.

The J gene is TRBJ2-3, the V gene TRBV2, with 7 bases lining up with TRBD2. The CDR3 is 15 amino acids. Germline loops: CDR1 SNHLY, CDR2 FYNNEI. The junction had 9 bases not matched to a gene; V was cut back by 7 bases and J by 2 bases. As DNA, the CDR3 is TGTGCCAGCACCCCGGATGGGAGGGACACAGATACGCAGTATTTT. It specifies CASTPDGRDTDTQYF.

This rearrangement joins TRBV27 to TRBJ2-1; D gene uncertain. V gave up 3 bases and J gave up 8 bases, with 11 bases separating them. Germline assignment: CDR1 MNHEY and CDR2 SMNVEV (reference sequence). This CDR3 comprises 13 residues. Here the CDR3 DNA reads TGTGCCAGCAGTTTGAGCGTCGCGTATGAGCAGTTCTTC. Encoded protein: CASSLSVAYEQFF.

The chain is built from TRBV7-8 and TRBJ2-5; 8 bases fit TRBD2. The CDR3 covers 18 residues. Germline V CDR1 and CDR2: SGHVS, FQNEAQ. V shed 0 bases, J shed 2 bases, and the junction held 11 bases outside the gene matches. The CDR3 sequence is CASSLAPWAGGRQETQYF. As DNA, the CDR3 is TGTGCCAGCAGCTTAGCTCCGTGGGCGGGAGGCCGACAAGAGACCCAGTACTTC.

This sequence joins TRBV6-2 or TRBV6-3 and TRBJ2-5; a weak D match, TRBD2 (5 bases). V lost 2 bases and J lost 5, with 12 bases in between. CDR1 and CDR2 from the germline V gene are MNHEY and SVGEGT. The CDR3 has 14 amino acids. The DNA of the CDR3 is TGTGCCAGCAGTTACCAGGACTTTGGGGAGACCCAGTACTTC. Amino acids: CASSYQDFGETQYF.